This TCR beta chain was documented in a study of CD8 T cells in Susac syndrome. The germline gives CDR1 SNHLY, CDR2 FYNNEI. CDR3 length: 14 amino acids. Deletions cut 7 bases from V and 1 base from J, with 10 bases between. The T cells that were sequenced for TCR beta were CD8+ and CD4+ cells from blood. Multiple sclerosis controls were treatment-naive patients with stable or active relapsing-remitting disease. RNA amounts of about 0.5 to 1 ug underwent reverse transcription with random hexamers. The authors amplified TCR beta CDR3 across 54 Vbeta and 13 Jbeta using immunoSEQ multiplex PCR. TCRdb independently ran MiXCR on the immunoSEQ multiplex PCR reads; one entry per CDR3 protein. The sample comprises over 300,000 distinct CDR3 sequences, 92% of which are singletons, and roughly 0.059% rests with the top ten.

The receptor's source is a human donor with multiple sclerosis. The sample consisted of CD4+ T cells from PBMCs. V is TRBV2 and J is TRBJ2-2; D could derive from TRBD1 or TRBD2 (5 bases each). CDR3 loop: CASMGPLNTGELFF. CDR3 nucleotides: TGTGCCAGCATGGGACCACTGAACACCGGGGAGCTGTTTTTT. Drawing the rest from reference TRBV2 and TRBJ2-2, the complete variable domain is EPEVTQTPSHQVTQMGQEVILRCVPISNHLYFYWYRQILGQKVEFLVSFYNNEISEKSEIFDDQFSVERPDGSNFTLKIRSTKLEDSAMYFCASMGPLNTGELFFGEGSRLTVL.